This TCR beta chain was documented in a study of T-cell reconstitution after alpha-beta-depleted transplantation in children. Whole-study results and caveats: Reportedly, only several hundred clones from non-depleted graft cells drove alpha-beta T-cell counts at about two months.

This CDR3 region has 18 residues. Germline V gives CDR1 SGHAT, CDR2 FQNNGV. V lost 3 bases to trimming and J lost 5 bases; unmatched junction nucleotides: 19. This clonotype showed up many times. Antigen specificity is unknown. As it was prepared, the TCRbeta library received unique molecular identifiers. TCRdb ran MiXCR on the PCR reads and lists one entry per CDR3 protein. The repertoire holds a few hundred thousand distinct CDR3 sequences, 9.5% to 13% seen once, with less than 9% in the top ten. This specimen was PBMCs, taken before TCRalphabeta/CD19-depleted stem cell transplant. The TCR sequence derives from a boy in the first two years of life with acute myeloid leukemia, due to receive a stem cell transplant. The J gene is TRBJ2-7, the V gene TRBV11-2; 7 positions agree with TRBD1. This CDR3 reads CASSFLRTGTLGRDEQYF. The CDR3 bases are TGTGCCAGCAGCTTTTTAAGGACAGGTACCCTTGGTAGGGACGAGCAGTACTTC.